This T cell receptor beta chain is from a study of cytomegalovirus exposure and HLA in healthy donors. Whereas donors were nominally healthy upon sampling, unrecorded immune exposures were probable. This clone was detected only once. Its matching antigen is unknown. Germline V gives CDR1 SGDLS, CDR2 YYNGEE. The CDR3 is 13 amino acids. Trimming removed 4 bases at V and 4 bases at J, with 8 bases between. 13 Jbeta primers and 60 Vbeta primers were used for the PCR. Profiling relied on immunoSEQ multiplex PCR, and the TCRdb table lists in-frame clones only, not all of them. The sample carries about 67,000 clones, 80% to 90% recorded once. Study observations and caveats: Later findings reportedly placed an Asian-associated ancestry cluster below the approximately 670-donor mean for N-insertions.

Sequencing was done on a sample of PBMCs. The rearrangement joins TRBV9 to TRBJ2-2; perhaps TRBD1 as D (5 bases). The sequence was obtained from a woman in her thirties in good health and CMV-seropositive. The CDR3 coding sequence is TGTGCCAGCAGCCCCAGGGTCACCGGGGAGCTGTTTTTT. This translates into CASSPRVTGELFF.